This note documents a single T cell receptor beta chain sequence. What antigen it recognizes has not been identified. Base qualities were left out, and no much larger clone turns up one base away. The cohort comprised approximately 700 healthy bone marrow donors. At the time of sampling, all cohort members were nominally healthy, though unrecorded immune exposures were likely present. The donor was CMV seronegative and was included in the group of a few hundred seronegative cohort members. Every donor gave a peripheral blood sample, and the peripheral blood mononuclear cells from that sample were used for TCR beta sequencing. The Qiagen DNeasy Blood Extraction Kit was used to extract genomic DNA from the blood cell samples. The source of the sample is a study of cytomegalovirus exposure and HLA in healthy donors (dated by TCRdb to about 2017). Broadly, across the study: In an earlier analysis of some 550 of the donors, 250 to 300 Gb of sequence data and 100 million or so unique TCR beta sequences from about 190 million T cells were reported. A later analysis re-examined previously published TCR beta repertoires from about 700 donors and added high-resolution HLA genotyping to investigate patterns of TCR occurrence. Rather than drawing on any new phenotypic data, the later analysis identified candidate immune exposures from TCR beta sequences and the way those sequences occurred across donors. Typing coverage differed by locus: A, B, C, DRB1 and DQB1 were typed in about 620-640 donors, DQA1 in 522, DPA1 in around 580, and DPB1 in approximately 450. Roughly 300 gigabases of sequencing data and 70 million to 95 million unique TCR sequences made up an early release that covered roughly 670 HLA-typed donors. The aim of the study was to test whether cataloging public T cell receptors could identify signatures of past pathogen exposure. A later genetic analysis took genome-wide SNP genotypes for about 55% of the 666 donors and used that subset as a discovery cohort. HLA typing included class I and class II loci at four-digit resolution. The genetic ancestry cluster associated with self-reported Caucasian donors included 80% to 90% of the 300 to 450 genotyped donors. Several DR-DQ haplotypes were treated as single units for association and clustering because of strong linkage in the cohort. Across under 500 genotyped donors of the cohort, an average of roughly 250,000 unique TCR beta nucleotide sequences per donor were sequenced, and approximately 19% of those sequences were non-productive. Using immunosequencing, the study profiled T cell repertoires from about 650 subjects and related those repertoires to cytomegalovirus serostatus. All discovery cohort repertoires had been generated on a single sequencing platform. A separate validation cohort of more than 100 different subjects was used in addition to the 666-subject first cohort. High-throughput TCR immunosequencing, statistical association of individual TCRs with disease status, and machine learning were combined to predict cytomegalovirus infection status. Donor age, sex, ethnicity and CMV serostatus were compiled together with the repertoire data. An earlier analysis of some 500 of the donors used high-throughput TCR beta sequencing to judge whether each TCR beta V gene segment behaved as functional or pseudogenic.

Unmatched junction bases come to 7, with V trimmed by 4 bases and J by 7 bases. According to the germline V gene, CDR1 reads SGHRS and CDR2 reads YFSETQ. Including the terminal cysteine and phenylalanine, the CDR3 comprises 14 residues. Here the CDR3 DNA is all that survives: 42 bases in frame from base 1. Study-level results and caveats: In a later analysis, HLA-associated TCR beta chains showed more clonal expansion and lower generation probabilities than non-associated chains that were equally common. This cohort had only TCR beta chains sequenced, and the lack of alpha or paired-chain data limited which features could be detected. A further reported finding was that TCR beta sequences accurately predicted the HLA-A and HLA-B alleles for most subjects in the first cohort. In a later analysis, TCR association rates were found to vary across HLA loci, with the most associated TCRs seen for DRB1 alleles and the fewest for HLA-C alleles. In both the original and validation cohorts, the classifier was reported to diagnose cytomegalovirus status with high specificity and sensitivity. Most TCR sequences were observed very rarely across donors, whereas some public TCRs were present in many individuals. Because counts were too low, seventeen rarely observed V segments, including chromosome 9 orphons, were left out of the earlier analysis of approximately 500 of the donors. The sequencing pipeline was judged likely to have produced a cluster of highly shared sequence variants as a technical artifact. HLA typing was unavailable for some donors at each locus, so association tests used only the typed subset. In a later analysis, 15,000 to 20,000 TCR beta sequences were associated with specific HLA alleles at a false discovery rate of 0.05. Linkage disequilibrium might explain the correlated functional status among segregating V segments, but an unknown experimental factor could not be excluded. A total of fewer than 200 TCR beta chains were listed by the study as associated with cytomegalovirus. When HLA alleles, especially DR and DQ, strongly co-occurred, attributing TCR associations to individual alleles was difficult. Some IMGT-functional V segments, including TRBV6-2 and TRBV6-3, could not be distinguished by the 87-base-pair reads and were therefore excluded. The authors suggested that the approach could potentially be extended to other disease states and immunological phenotypes. In a later analysis, most CMV-associated TCR beta chains were found to appear HLA-restricted, with HLA associations seemingly driven largely by CMV exposure. In vitro tests confirmed that a few of the cytomegalovirus-associated TCR beta chains recognize cytomegalovirus antigens. In a later analysis, several top co-occurrence clusters were reported to appear linked to parvovirus B19, influenza, CMV and Epstein-Barr virus. In a later genetic analysis, a missense DCLRE1C variant was associated with V-gene and J-gene trimming of TCR beta chains, and the association was replicated in an independent cohort. Roughly uniform sequencing depth across donors was assumed in presence/absence analyses, although this assumption may not hold. In an earlier analysis of about 550 of the donors, most TCR beta V segments were observed in productive rearrangements about 90% or about 30% of the time, broadly matching IMGT annotations. In a later genetic analysis, fewer N-insertions in productive TCRs were reported among donors in an Asian-associated ancestry cluster than the approximately 710-donor mean. The only immune exposure information available for the cohort was CMV serostatus.

Libraries came from the immunoSEQ multiplex PCR assay. For the multiplex PCR, a mixture combining 60 forward primers for TCR Vbeta segments and 13 reverse primers for TCR Jbeta segments was used. Amplification of the CDR3 region of rearranged TCR beta genes was performed with a multiplex PCR assay on genomic DNA. The Illumina HiSeq System was used to sequence the amplified TCR beta libraries as 87-base-pair reads. The authors' pipeline ran thus. A later analysis tallied tens of millions of unique TCR beta chains across the 610 or so repertoires, and about 12 million of those chains were shared by two or more donors. Raw reads were error-corrected and collapsed into unique sequences by a nearest-neighbor algorithm in which closely related sequences were merged to remove PCR and sequencing errors. To assign V, D and J gene segments, CDR3 sequences were aligned to IMGT reference sequences. Each retained sequence needed at least a six-nucleotide match to both a V gene segment and a J gene segment. Rearrangements were called productive when the CDR3 lacked stop codons and stayed in frame with V and J; all others were non-productive. Following IMGT convention, CDR3 was defined as the stretch from the second conserved V-encoded cysteine up to the conserved J-encoded phenylalanine. The earlier analysis of some 540 of the donors excluded any sequence lacking an unambiguous match to a single V gene segment. In an earlier analysis of approximately 590 of the donors, a V segment was called functional when productive rearrangements were above 56.7%, and segregating when the standard deviation between donors exceeded 5%. To diagnose cytomegalovirus status from the catalog of TCR beta chain sequences, a statistical classification framework was built. In a later analysis, TCR nucleotide sequences were compared against IMGT/GENE-DB human TR gene sequences so that V and J genes could be assigned. A later analysis assigned CDR3 sequences and most-parsimonious VDJ recombination scenarios with the TCRdist pipeline. A later analysis defined each TCR beta chain by its CDR3 amino acid sequence plus V-gene family, and excluded reads lacking a unique V-gene family. To address suspected cross-contamination and a sequencing artifact, a later analysis removed under 600 highly shared, low-generation-probability nucleotide sequences. A later analysis calculated a clonal expansion index for each public chain from normalized within-repertoire ranks of inferred template counts. In a later analysis, generation probabilities were computed using a VDJ recombination model fitted to out-of-frame rearrangements, and the results were checked against IGoR. A later analysis scored TCR-TCR, TCR-HLA and TCR-CMV co-occurrence with hypergeometric tests, applying a repertoire-size bias correction to TCR pairs. False discovery rates were estimated in a later analysis by permuting HLA or CMV assignments 20 times. In a later analysis, co-occurring TCRs were grouped using DBSCAN, and TCRdist sequence similarity was added for clustering within HLA-allele-positive subsets. Co-occurrence clustering excluded repertoires with fewer than 30,000 or more than 120,000 public chains, plus five with anomalous nucleotide sharing. Not all clones reach the TCRdb copy of this immuneACCESS table, which keeps in-frame sequences only. Checked studies attribute under half of the gap to unresolved V genes and leave the rest unexplained. V and J calls and clone size are those listed in that table; D and trimming were worked out from the DNA. The sample table contains 200,000 to 250,000 clones; only one count was recorded for around 89% of them. About 1% of the sample is taken by the ten largest.

The sequence derives from a woman aged 18-29 years in good health and CMV-seronegative. Recombination connected TRBV5-1 to TRBJ1-4; TRBD1 agrees with 7 junctional bases. The material sequenced was PBMCs. The CDR3 amino acid sequence is: CASSLGQVREKLFF. The nucleotide sequence reads as follows: TGCGCCAGCAGCCTCGGACAGGTTCGTGAAAAACTGTTTTTT.